The 3 T cell receptor beta chains given below trace back to one sample, sequenced in a study of CD8+CD57+ T cells in acquired aplastic anemia (dated by TCRdb to the late 2010s). Expansion of CD8+CD57+ cells had been shown by flow cytometry in the patients chosen for sequencing. The run used an Illumina HiSeq 2000. Profiling of TCR beta VDJ combinations and CDR3 sequences used genomic DNA as the template. Through fastp at Q25 and MiXCR, TCRdb rebuilt clones from the public reads, retaining in-frame beta chains. All rows with the same CDR3 protein become a single entry with the most common DNA and genes. The sample includes about 470,000 distinct CDR3 sequences, with roughly a third observed a single time. The leading ten clones occupy about 0.8% of the sample. The sequenced material came from sorted CD4+, CD8+, or CD8+CD57+ T cells (not recorded which) from PBMCs. These receptors all stem from a human donor with aplastic anemia.

DNA of the CDR3: TGTGCCAGCACCTCATTTCGCTCTACCTACAATGAGCAGTTCTTC. As protein: CASTSFRSTYNEQFF. V usage is TRBV2 and J usage is TRBJ2-1; D gene uncertain. Germline lookup yields CDR1 SNHLY and CDR2 FYNNEI. This CDR3 contains 15 residues. The V end was cut by 7 bases, the J end by 2 bases, with 15 bases between.

This clonotype has a count of ten or more. The rearrangement uses TRBV11-2 and TRBJ1-5; D might be TRBD1 (5 bases). Trimming stripped 4 bases from V and 4 bases from J, with 17 bases between. In germline, CDR1 is SGHAT, CDR2 FQNNGV. There are 16 residues in the CDR3. CDR3 loop: CASSSKEEGRNQPQHF. CDR3 DNA sequence: TGTGCCAGCAGCTCCAAGGAGGAGGGACGGAATCAGCCCCAGCATTTT. Looking up the rest from reference TRBV11-2 and TRBJ1-5 gives the full variable domain: EAGVAQSPRYKIIEKRQSVAFWCNPISGHATLYWYQQILGQGPKLLIQFQNNGVVDDSQLPKDRFSAERLKGVDSTLKIQPAKLEDSAVYLCASSSKEEGRNQPQHFGDGTRLSIL.

Of note for this clonotype: This may be a read error: a much more frequent sequence differs by one nucleotide. The gene calls are TRBV20-1 and TRBJ2-7; 15 nucleotides align to TRBD2. Germline loops: CDR1 DFQATT, CDR2 SNEGSKA (reference sequence). CDR3 length: 15 amino acids. CDR3 protein: CSATGLAGGPNERYF. CDR3 sequence (DNA): TGCAGTGCTACAGGACTAGCGGGGGGGCCCAACGAGCGGTACTTC.